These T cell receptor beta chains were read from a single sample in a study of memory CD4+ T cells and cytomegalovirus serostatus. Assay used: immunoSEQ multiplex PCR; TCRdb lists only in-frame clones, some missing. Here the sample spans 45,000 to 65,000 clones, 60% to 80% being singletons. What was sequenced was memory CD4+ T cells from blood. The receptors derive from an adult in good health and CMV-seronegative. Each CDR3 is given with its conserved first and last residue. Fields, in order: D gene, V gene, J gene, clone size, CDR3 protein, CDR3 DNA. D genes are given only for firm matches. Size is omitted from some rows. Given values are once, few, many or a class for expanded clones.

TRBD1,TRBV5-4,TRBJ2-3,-,CATHSPTGGPDTQYF,TGTGCCACCCACTCTCCGACAGGGGGCCCAGATACGCAGTATTTT
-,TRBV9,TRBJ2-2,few,CASSVGGAGELFF,TGTGCCAGCAGCGTAGGGGGGGCCGGGGAGCTGTTTTTT
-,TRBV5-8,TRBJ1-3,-,CASSLGTGNWGNTIYF,TGTGCCAGCAGCTTGGGCACAGGGAACTGGGGAAACACCATATATTTT
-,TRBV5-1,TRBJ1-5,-,CASRPDTNQPQHF,TGCGCCAGCAGACCCGACACGAATCAGCCCCAGCATTTT
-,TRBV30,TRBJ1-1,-,CAWSTTATEAFF,TGTGCCTGGAGTACCACGGCGACTGAAGCTTTCTTT
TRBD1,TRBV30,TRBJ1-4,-,CAWSGLPGQALNEKLFF,TGTGCCTGGAGTGGCCTCCCCGGACAGGCCCTTAATGAAAAACTGTTTTTT
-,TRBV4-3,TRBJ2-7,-,CASSQDWLVSYEQYF,TGCGCCAGCAGCCAAGATTGGCTAGTAAGTTACGAGCAGTACTTC
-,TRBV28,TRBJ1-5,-,CASSQGLPHQPQHF,TGTGCCAGCAGCCAGGGTCTACCACATCAGCCCCAGCATTTT
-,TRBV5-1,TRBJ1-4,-,CASSLDPGRVEEKLFF,TGCGCCAGCAGCTTGGACCCAGGCAGGGTAGAGGAAAAACTGTTTTTT
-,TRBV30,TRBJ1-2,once,CATERGEGLSAGYTF,TGTGCCACAGAACGGGGAGAAGGCCTATCGGCTGGCTACACCTTC
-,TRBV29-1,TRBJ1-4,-,CSVEYQGSHEKLFF,TGCAGCGTCGAGTACCAGGGATCACACGAAAAACTGTTTTTT
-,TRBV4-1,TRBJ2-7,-,CASSIPQGLSFSYEQYF,TGCGCCAGCAGCATACCACAGGGCTTAAGTTTTTCCTACGAGCAGTACTTC
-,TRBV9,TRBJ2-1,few,CASSVSQNNEQFF,TGTGCCAGCAGCGTAAGCCAGAACAATGAGCAGTTCTTC
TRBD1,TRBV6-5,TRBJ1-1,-,CASSLTGYNTEAFF,TGTGCCAGCAGTCTGACAGGGTATAACACTGAAGCTTTCTTT
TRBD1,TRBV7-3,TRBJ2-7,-,CASSLNGGQGAQEQYF,TGTGCCAGCAGCTTAAACGGGGGACAGGGGGCGCAGGAGCAGTACTTC
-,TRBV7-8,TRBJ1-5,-,CASSLAGSSNQPQHF,TGTGCCAGCAGCTTAGCGGGGAGTAGCAATCAGCCCCAGCATTTT
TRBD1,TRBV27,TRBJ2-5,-,CASTSIPGQGQYF,TGTGCCAGCACTTCCATCCCCGGACAGGGGCAGTACTTC
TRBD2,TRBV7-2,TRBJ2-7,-,CASSPGGEQYF,TGTGCCAGCAGCCCCGGGGGGGAGCAGTACTTC
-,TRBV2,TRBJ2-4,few,CASSVVGASGKNIQYF,TGTGCCAGCAGTGTCGTGGGGGCTAGTGGCAAAAACATTCAGTACTTC
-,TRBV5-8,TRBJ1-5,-,CASSFLITGSPQHF,TGTGCCAGCAGCTTTCTTATCACGGGTTCTCCCCAGCATTTT
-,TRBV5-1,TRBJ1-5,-,CASSPGGDNQPQHF,TGCGCCAGCAGCCCAGGTGGGGACAATCAGCCCCAGCATTTT
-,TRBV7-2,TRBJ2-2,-,CASSLVGGLGGELFF,TGTGCCAGCAGCTTAGTAGGGGGGCTAGGCGGGGAGCTGTTTTTT